Each of the 25 T cell receptor beta chains below was sequenced from the same sample in a study of T cells after yellow fever vaccination. TCRdb fed the 5' RACE reads into MiXCR, producing one record per CDR3 protein. Here the sample spans 95,000 to 150,000 distinct CDR3 sequences, roughly 15% being singletons. The source material was CD8+ T cells sorted from PBMCs, sampled 5 days after the yellow fever booster vaccination. These receptor sequences come from a man aged 18 to 30 who received the YFV17D yellow fever vaccine.

This clonotype was picked up many times. The chain recombines TRBV4-3 with TRBJ2-7; D unresolved. CDR1 and CDR2 (germline): LGHNA, YSLEER. The V and J ends lost 0 bases and 3 bases respectively, with 9 bases between them. CDR3 length equals 14 residues. Here the CDR3 DNA reads TGCGCCAGCAGCCAAGACCCCACGGGCTACGAGCAGTACTTC. Translation: CASSQDPTGYEQYF.

This clonotype was detected only a few times. This chain joins TRBV7-2 and TRBJ2-1; D gene uncertain. The CDR3 has 16 amino acids. With 1 base removed from V and 8 bases from J, the gap between germline ends came to 18 bases. From germline, CDR1 is SGHTA and CDR2 FQGNSA. The CDR3 DNA reads as TGTGCCAGCAGCTTAGGGTCGGCCACCCCTTCCGATGAGCAGTTCTTC. Translated: CASSLGSATPSDEQFF.

The chain links TRBV5-4 to TRBJ1-2; no reliable D call. The CDR3 runs to 12 residues. From germline, CDR1 is SGHNT and CDR2 YYREEE (reference sequence). The V gene lost 1 base and the J gene lost 4 bases, with 5 bases spanning the gap. The CDR3 nucleotides read TGTGCCAGCAGCTTGAACTCCTATGGCTACACCTTC. Amino acids: CASSLNSYGYTF. The whole variable domain, filled in from reference TRBV5-4 and TRBJ1-2, reads ETGVTQSPTHLIKTRGQQVTLRCSSQSGHNTVSWYQQALGQGPQFIFQYYREEENGRGNFPPRFSGLQFPNYSSELNVNALELDDSALYLCASSLNSYGYTFGSGTRLTVV.

This rearrangement joins TRBV25-1 to TRBJ2-5, with TRBD2 matching 13 bases. Germline lookup yields CDR1 MGHDK and CDR2 SYGVNS. V lost 6 bases, J lost 5 bases, and 6 bases stayed unmatched. The CDR3 runs 15 residues. The CDR3 sequence is CASRGTSGAWETQYF. CDR3 DNA sequence: TGTGCCAGCAGGGGGACTAGCGGGGCGTGGGAGACCCAGTACTTC.

This clonotype was observed a few times. This sequence joins TRBV9 and TRBJ2-5, with TRBD2 matching 9 bases. CDR1 SGDLS and CDR2 YYNGEE come from the germline V gene. The CDR3 loop spans 16 amino acids. V shed 4 bases, J shed 5 bases, and the junction held 12 bases outside the gene matches. Here the CDR3 DNA reads TGTGCCAGCAGCCCCGCGGGGCTAGCGGGGAGCGAGACCCAGTACTTC. Its protein product is CASSPAGLAGSETQYF.

The chain links TRBV7-2 to TRBJ2-3; TRBD2 matches at 14 bases. Germline CDR1 and CDR2: SGHTA and FQGNSA. Germline trimming cut 5 bases from V and 6 bases from J; bases unmatched to any gene: 4. This CDR3 has 15 amino acids. CDR3 DNA sequence: TGTGCCAGCAGCCGGACTAGCGGGGGGCGGGATACGCAGTATTTT. As protein: CASSRTSGGRDTQYF.

The chain joins TRBV4-3 to TRBJ1-5; D remains ambiguous. This CDR3 is built from 15 residues. The V gene's germline CDR1 is LGHNA and CDR2 YSLEER. Trimming shortened V by 0 bases and J by 6 bases, and 12 bases separated the two germline ends. CDR3 DNA sequence: TGCGCCAGCAGCCAAGATCGCGGTCAGCGTCAGCCCCAGCATTTT. Protein sequence: CASSQDRGQRQPQHF.

The sample holds a few counts of this clonotype. This rearrangement joins TRBV4-1 to TRBJ2-3; 16 bases are a match to TRBD2. With 5 bases clipped from V and 2 bases from J, the junction kept 1 base outside the gene matches. The CDR3 is 16 amino acids. The germline CDR1 and CDR2 sequences are MGHRA and YSYEKL. The CDR3 here is CASSGTSGGDTDTQYF. For the CDR3, the DNA is TGCGCCAGCAGCGGGACTAGCGGGGGGGACACAGATACGCAGTATTTT.

The V gene is TRBV7-9, the J gene TRBJ1-4; D perhaps matches TRBD1 (5 bases). This CDR3 is 15 amino acids long. Trimming took 5 bases from V and 7 from J, leaving 17 bases between them. The germline CDR1 and CDR2 sequences are SEHNR and FQNEAQ (reference sequence). CDR3 sequence: CASSRLEGSAEKLFF. Written as DNA, the CDR3 is TGTGCCAGCAGCCGTCTTGAGGGGTCGGCTGAAAAACTGTTTTTT. Looking up the rest from reference TRBV7-9 and TRBJ1-4 gives the full variable domain: DTGVSQNPRHKITKRGQNVTFRCDPISEHNRLYWYRQTLGQGPEFLTYFQNEAQLEKSRLLSDRFSAERPKGSFSTLEIQRTEQGDSAMYLCASSRLEGSAEKLFFGSGTQLSVL.

This clonotype was observed a handful of times. CDR3 sequence: CASSYSYSNTGELFF. Here the CDR3 DNA reads TGTGCCAGCAGCTACAGCTACTCGAACACCGGGGAGCTGTTTTTT. The chain recombines TRBV7-3 with TRBJ2-2; D call uncertain. Germline values: CDR1 SGHTA, CDR2 FQGTGA. Trimming stripped 4 bases from V and 0 bases from J, with 9 bases between. The CDR3 sequence is 15 residues long. The whole variable domain, remainder taken from reference TRBV7-3 and TRBJ2-2, is GAGVSQTPSNKVTEKGKYVELRCDPISGHTALYWYRQSLGQGPEFLIYFQGTGAADDSGLPNDRFFAVRPEGSVSTLKIQRTERGDSAVYLCASSYSYSNTGELFFGEGSRLTVL.

This clonotype was counted only a few times. J is TRBJ2-5 and V is TRBV5-1, with a weak D call TRBD2 (6 bases). Trimming removed 6 bases at V and 2 bases at J, with 17 bases between. Germline V gene sequence: CDR1 SGHRS, CDR2 YFSETQ. The length of the CDR3 is 15 residues. The CDR3 DNA reads as TGCGCCAGCACCTGGTATGGAGGGGCTCAAGAGACCCAGTACTTC. This translates into CASTWYGGAQETQYF. Full variable domain (outside the CDR3, taken from reference TRBV5-1 and TRBJ2-5): KAGVTQTPRYLIKTRGQQVTLSCSPISGHRSVSWYQQTPGQGLQFLFEYFSETQRNKGNFPGRFSGRQFSNSRSEMNVSTLELGDSALYLCASTWYGGAQETQYFGPGTRLLVL.

This clonotype has more than one count but fewer than ten. This chain joins TRBV6-5 and TRBJ2-2, with D perhaps matching TRBD2 (7 bases). Looked up from germline, CDR1 is MNHEY and CDR2 is SVGAGI. Trimming shortened V by 10 bases and J by 6 bases, and 15 bases separated the two germline ends. The CDR3 runs to 13 residues. CDR3 region: CATSWGGPGELFF. CDR3 coding DNA: TGTGCCACCAGCTGGGGGGGGCCCGGGGAGCTGTTTTTT.

The sample holds a few counts of this clonotype. The rearrangement joins TRBV29-1 to TRBJ2-5; 8 nucleotides match TRBD1. Germline V gene lookup returns CDR1 SQVTM and CDR2 ANQGSEA. CDR3 size: 15 residues. V gave up 5 bases and J gave up 4 bases; unmatched junction bases: 12. The CDR3 sequence: CSVSNWDRRGETQYF. CDR3 in DNA: TGCAGCGTTAGTAACTGGGACAGGAGGGGAGAGACCCAGTACTTC.

Only a few counts were recorded for this clonotype. The CDR3 sequence is CASSLDGELGTEAFF. CDR3 bases: TGTGCCAGCAGCTTAGATGGCGAACTGGGCACTGAAGCTTTCTTT. The chain is built from TRBV11-2 and TRBJ1-1; no clear D gene. The germline gives CDR1 SGHAT, CDR2 FQNNGV. The CDR3 is 15 amino acids. The ends were cut back, 0 bases at V and 4 bases at J, with 12 bases in the middle.

The V gene is TRBV4-2, the J gene TRBJ2-3; tentative D call: TRBD2 (5 bases). The V and J ends lost 1 base and 4 bases respectively, with 15 bases between them. Germline V gene sequence: CDR1 LGHNA, CDR2 YNFKEQ. This CDR3 is 16 amino acids long. The chain's CDR3 is CASSQGPSGSADTQYF. In DNA form, the CDR3 reads TGTGCCAGCAGCCAAGGGCCTTCGGGGTCCGCAGATACGCAGTATTTT.

The chain uses TRBV7-2 and TRBJ1-2; D is uncertain. V was clipped by 4 bases and J by 2 bases, with 17 bases between them. The V gene's germline CDR1 is SGHTA and CDR2 FQGNSA. The CDR3 has 16 residues. The CDR3 DNA sequence: TGTGCCAGCAGCTCCATCCCAGAGCCGAAAAACTATGGCTACACCTTC. Encoded protein: CASSSIPEPKNYGYTF.

V is TRBV14 and J is TRBJ1-1; D is ambiguous. V lost 2 bases, J lost 0 bases, and 7 bases lay in between. The CDR3 runs to 14 residues. CDR1 and CDR2 from the germline V gene are SGHDN and FVKESK. The CDR3 region is CASSQNTLNTEAFF. The DNA for the CDR3 is TGTGCCAGCAGCCAAAACACCTTGAACACTGAAGCTTTCTTT.

A few counts support this clonotype. The DNA is omitted, as the CDR3 cannot be located on it reliably, and the CDR3 follows TCRdb's listing. This chain connects TRBV6-2 or TRBV6-3 to TRBJ2-2; no check of the table's D call, TRBD1, against the DNA was made. CDR1 and CDR2 (germline): MNHEY, SVGEGT. Inclusive of both ends, the CDR3 amounts to 17 amino acids. The CDR3 loop is CASSYNRKGPTPGSCFF.

This clonotype was detected a few times. The V call is TRBV27, the J call TRBJ2-1; weak D call: TRBD1 (6 bases). CDR3 length: 15 amino acids. Germline CDR1 is MNHEY and CDR2 is SMNVEV (reference sequence). Trimming left V 3 bases short and J 4 bases short, with 13 bases between. CDR3 sequence reads: CASSFGSGEYNEQFF. Written as DNA, the CDR3 is TGTGCCAGCAGTTTCGGGTCAGGGGAATACAATGAGCAGTTCTTC.

The gene calls are TRBV6-5 and TRBJ1-5; TRBD1 agrees at 7 bases. Germline values: CDR1 MNHEY, CDR2 SVGAGI. CDR3 length: 14 amino acids. V was pared by 6 bases and J by 5 bases, with 7 bases of the junction left unmatched. The CDR3 DNA is TGTGCCAGCAGGCGGGACAGCAAGTATCAGCCCCAGCATTTT. Its protein product is CASRRDSKYQPQHF.

This clonotype came up many times. The chain has TRBV5-6 and TRBJ1-1, with TRBD1 matching 10 bases. V lost 0 bases to trimming and J lost 0 bases; unmatched junction nucleotides: 23. The CDR3 has 23 residues. Looked up from germline, CDR1 is SGHDT and CDR2 is YYEEEE. In nucleotides, the CDR3 is TGTGCCAGCAGCTTGGTGGGAGCCGGGACAGGGGTCCTCCCCGAGTTGATGAACACTGAAGCTTTCTTT. Translated: CASSLVGAGTGVLPELMNTEAFF.

V usage is TRBV20-1 and J usage is TRBJ2-6; 8 bases fit TRBD1. This CDR3 has 18 residues. V trimming: 3 bases; J trimming: 0 bases; junction bases outside the gene matches: 10. Germline CDR1 reads DFQATT; CDR2 reads SNEGSKA (reference sequence). The CDR3 loop is CSARIQGQAHSGANVLTF. In nucleotides, the CDR3 is TGCAGTGCTAGGATCCAGGGACAGGCGCACTCTGGGGCCAACGTCCTGACTTTC.

This clonotype showed up just a few times. The chain has TRBV4-1 and TRBJ1-6, with D possibly TRBD1 on 5 matching bases. V was shortened by 0 bases and J by 7 bases, with 7 bases between the two germline ends. Germline lookup yields CDR1 MGHRA and CDR2 YSYEKL. This CDR3 has 14 residues. This chain's CDR3 is CASSQDGTNSPLHF. Written as DNA, the CDR3 is TGCGCCAGCAGCCAAGATGGGACGAATTCACCCCTCCACTTT.

This chain joins TRBV7-8 and TRBJ2-1; TRBD1 matches at 7 bases. Looked up from germline, CDR1 is SGHVS and CDR2 is FQNEAQ. V trimming: 4 bases; J trimming: 0 bases; junction bases outside the gene matches: 9. This CDR3 spans 17 amino acids. CDR3 in amino acids: CASSSPLGGASYNEQFF. CDR3 in DNA: TGTGCCAGCAGCTCCCCCCTAGGGGGCGCCTCCTACAATGAGCAGTTCTTC. The whole variable domain, remainder taken from reference TRBV7-8 and TRBJ2-1, is GAGVSQSPRYKVAKRGQDVALRCDPISGHVSLFWYQQALGQGPEFLTYFQNEAQLDKSGLPSDRFFAERPEGSVSTLKIQRTQQEDSAVYLCASSSPLGGASYNEQFFGPGTRLTVL.

This clonotype occurred a few times. The chain is built from TRBV20-1 and TRBJ2-1; possibly TRBD1 for D (6 bases). The V end was cut by 0 bases, the J end by 5 bases, with 11 bases between. Germline V gene sequence: CDR1 DFQATT, CDR2 SNEGSKA (reference sequence). The CDR3 extends over 14 amino acids. This CDR3 reads CSARDDEGDNEQFF. CDR3 coding DNA: TGCAGTGCTAGAGATGACGAGGGGGACAATGAGCAGTTCTTC.